This TCR beta chain appears in the sequencing data of a study of OX40 agonist ivuxolimab in advanced cancers. Across the whole study: Head and neck, renal cell, melanoma or hepatocellular carcinoma were the cancers that dose-escalation patients had.

The table came from immunoSEQ multiplex PCR; TCRdb's copy has only in-frame clones and leaves some out. The table lists approximately 67,000 clones, around four fifths of them singletons. The CDR3 is made up of 14 amino acids. Germline V gene lookup returns CDR1 MNHEY and CDR2 SMNVEV (reference sequence). The V end lost 0 bases, the J end lost 7 bases, and 9 bases lay between the germline ends. This sequence was found in an adult with an advanced solid tumor such as melanoma, head and neck, liver or kidney cancer. This chain connects TRBV27 to TRBJ2-2; D remains ambiguous. The specimen was CD4+ or CD8+ T cells sorted from blood, collected in a trial of the OX40 agonist ivuxolimab. The CDR3 loop is CASSLSVAHGELFF. DNA for the CDR3: TGTGCCAGCAGTTTATCGGTAGCCCACGGGGAGCTGTTTTTT.